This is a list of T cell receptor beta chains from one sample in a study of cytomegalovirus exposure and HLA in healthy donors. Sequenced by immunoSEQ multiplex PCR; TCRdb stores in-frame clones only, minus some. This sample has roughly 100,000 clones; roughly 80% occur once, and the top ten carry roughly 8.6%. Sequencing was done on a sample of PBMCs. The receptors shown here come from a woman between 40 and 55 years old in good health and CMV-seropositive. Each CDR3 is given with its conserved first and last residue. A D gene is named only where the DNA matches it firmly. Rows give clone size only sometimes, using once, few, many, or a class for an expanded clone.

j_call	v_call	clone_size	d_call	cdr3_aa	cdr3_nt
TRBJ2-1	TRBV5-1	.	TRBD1	CASSFRGTGNYNEQFF	TGCGCCAGCAGCTTCCGCGGGACAGGGAATTACAATGAGCAGTTCTTC
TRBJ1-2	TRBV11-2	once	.	CASSLDVRGVYGYTF	TGTGCCAGCAGCTTAGACGTGCGGGGGGTCTATGGCTACACCTTC
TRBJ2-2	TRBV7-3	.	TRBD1	CASSSQGALNTGELFF	TGTGCCAGCAGCTCCCAGGGGGCCCTGAACACCGGGGAGCTGTTTTTT
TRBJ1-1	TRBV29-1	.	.	CSAGHTNTEAFF	TGCAGCGCGGGACACACGAACACTGAAGCTTTCTTT
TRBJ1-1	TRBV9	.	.	CASSEGKNTEAFF	TGTGCCAGCAGCGAGGGGAAGAACACTGAAGCTTTCTTT
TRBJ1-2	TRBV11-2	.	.	CASSLERETNYGYTF	TGTGCCAGCAGCTTAGAGCGGGAAACTAACTATGGCTACACCTTC
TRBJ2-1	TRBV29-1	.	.	CSVAIYGGYGLNEQFF	TGCAGCGTGGCTATATACGGGGGTTATGGGTTGAATGAGCAGTTCTTC
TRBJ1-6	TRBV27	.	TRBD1	CASSQDRGNSPLHF	TGTGCCAGCAGTCAGGACAGGGGTAATTCACCCCTCCACTTT
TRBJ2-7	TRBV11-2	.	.	CASSLSLGGRISYEQYF	TGTGCCAGCAGCTTATCCCTCGGGGGGCGGATCTCCTACGAGCAGTACTTC
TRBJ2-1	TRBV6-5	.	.	CATLAGGSKFF	TGTGCCACCCTGGCGGGCGGCAGTAAGTTCTTC
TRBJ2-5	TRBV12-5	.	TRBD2	CASGLGLAGTQETQYF	TGTGCTAGTGGTTTGGGACTAGCGGGTACCCAAGAGACCCAGTACTTC
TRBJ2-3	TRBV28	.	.	CASSSALKGQGYTDTQYF	TGTGCCAGCAGTTCGGCCCTCAAAGGGCAGGGGTACACAGATACGCAGTATTTT
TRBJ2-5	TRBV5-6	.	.	CASSLDRAPRQETQYF	TGTGCCAGCAGCTTGGACAGGGCTCCCCGTCAAGAGACCCAGTACTTC
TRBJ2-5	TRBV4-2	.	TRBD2	CASSQGSSGRAGGGETQYF	TGTGCCAGCAGCCAAGGGTCTAGCGGGAGGGCCGGGGGGGGAGAGACCCAGTACTTC
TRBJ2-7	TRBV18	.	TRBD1	CASSPTGGPYEQYF	TGTGCCAGCTCTCCGACAGGGGGCCCGTACGAGCAGTACTTC
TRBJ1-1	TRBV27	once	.	CASRAGGTEAFF	TGTGCCAGCAGAGCGGGTGGCACTGAAGCTTTCTTT
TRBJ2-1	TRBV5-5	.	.	CASSRTGPNEQFF	TGTGCCAGCAGCCGAACTGGGCCGAATGAGCAGTTCTTC
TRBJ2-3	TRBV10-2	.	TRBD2	CASGDYVADTQYF	TGCGCCAGCGGGGACTACGTGGCAGATACGCAGTATTTT
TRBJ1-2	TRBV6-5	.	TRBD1	CASSFDRGDYGYTF	TGTGCCAGCAGTTTCGACAGGGGCGACTATGGCTACACCTTC
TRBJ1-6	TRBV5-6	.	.	CASRATAGVGYNSPLHF	TGTGCCAGCAGGGCGACCGCAGGGGTGGGGTATAATTCACCCCTCCACTTT
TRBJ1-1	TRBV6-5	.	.	CASSLGGAPMNTEAFF	TGTGCCAGCAGTTTAGGGGGGGCGCCCATGAACACCGAAGCTTTCTTT
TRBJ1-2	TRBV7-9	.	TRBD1	CASSSKGQGLYGYTF	TGTGCCAGCAGCTCGAAGGGACAGGGGCTGTATGGCTACACCTTC
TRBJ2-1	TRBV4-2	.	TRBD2	CASSQDVGGGSQRMKQFF	TGTGCCAGCAGCCAAGATGTTGGCGGCGGGAGCCAGAGAATGAAGCAGTTCTTC
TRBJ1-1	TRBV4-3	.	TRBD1	CASSQDPGTELTEAFF	TGCGCCAGCAGCCAAGACCCCGGGACAGAACTCACTGAAGCTTTCTTT